These 2 T cell receptor beta chains share one sample of origin, sequenced in a study of T cells after yellow fever vaccination. TCRdb passed the 5' RACE reads through MiXCR, listing each CDR3 protein once. This table has 200,000 to 300,000 distinct CDR3 sequences, about 7% appearing once. The specimen was CD4+ T cells sorted from PBMCs, collected on the day of the yellow fever booster vaccination. These receptors were taken from a man aged 30 to 45 who received the YFV17D yellow fever vaccine.

This chain connects TRBV5-1 to TRBJ2-7, with 7 positions matching TRBD2. The germline V gene encodes CDR1 SGHRS and CDR2 YFSETQ. V shed 4 bases, J shed 7 bases, and the junction held 11 bases outside the gene matches. The CDR3 consists of 14 residues. The CDR3 is CASSPGATREEQYF. The CDR3, as DNA: TGCGCCAGCAGCCCGGGAGCGACGCGGGAGGAGCAGTACTTC.

This clonotype was recorded a few times. The CDR3 spells CASSQLLAGAGRLGTGELFF. The CDR3 DNA reads as TGCGCCAGCAGCCAACTCCTAGCGGGAGCCGGGAGGTTAGGCACCGGGGAGCTGTTTTTT. This chain links TRBV4-3 with TRBJ2-2, with 10 bases matching TRBD2. Germline CDR1 reads LGHNA; CDR2 reads YSLEER. This CDR3 has 20 residues. Trimming cost V 2 bases and J 4 bases; bases outside gene matches: 16.